Listed below are T cell receptor beta chains from one sample, sequenced in a study of graft-versus-host responses after intestinal transplantation. This table comes from immunoSEQ multiplex PCR, and its TCRdb copy is limited to in-frame clones, with some not included. The data hold about 94,000 clones, with over 75% observed a single time. Which antigens these TCRs recognize remains unknown. The specimen comprised unstimulated CD8+ T cells sorted from spleen or lymph node cells, sampled before intestinal transplant. All receptors derive from a human donor who received an intestinal transplant. Each CDR3 is given with its conserved first and last residue. A D gene is named only where the DNA matches it firmly. Part of the rows lack a size; the others show once, few, many or a class for expanded clones.

V: TRBV13; size: .; J: TRBJ2-7; D: TRBD1; CDR3: CASSRPGTGPYEQYF; DNA: TGTGCCAGCAGCCGGCCGGGGACAGGCCCCTACGAGCAGTACTTC
V: TRBV13; size: few; J: TRBJ1-2; D: TRBD1; CDR3: CASSSGQGADGYTF; DNA: TGTGCCAGCAGCTCGGGACAGGGGGCTGATGGCTACACCTTC
V: TRBV14; size: .; J: TRBJ2-3; D: TRBD2; CDR3: CASSQDPKREDTDTQYF; DNA: TGTGCCAGCAGCCAAGATCCAAAGCGGGAGGACACAGATACGCAGTATTTT
V: TRBV27; size: .; J: TRBJ2-2; D: TRBD2; CDR3: CASSSYRGGTGELFF; DNA: TGTGCCAGCAGCTCGTACCGGGGGGGCACCGGGGAGCTGTTTTTT
V: TRBV2; size: once; J: TRBJ1-2; D: .; CDR3: CAYRGAGMFYGYTF; DNA: TGTGCCTACCGGGGGGCAGGGATGTTCTATGGCTACACCTTC
V: TRBV2; size: .; J: TRBJ2-1; D: TRBD1; CDR3: CASSDTGGRGNEQFF; DNA: TGTGCCAGCAGTGATACAGGGGGCCGGGGCAATGAGCAGTTCTTC
V: TRBV5-1; size: .; J: TRBJ2-1; D: TRBD2; CDR3: CASSGSSGRPSSYNEQFF; DNA: TGCGCCAGCAGCGGGAGTAGCGGGAGGCCGAGCTCCTACAATGAGCAGTTCTTC
V: TRBV28; size: .; J: TRBJ2-5; D: TRBD2; CDR3: CASSLSWTSGRDEWEETQYF; DNA: TGTGCCAGCAGCCTCAGCTGGACTAGCGGGAGGGATGAGTGGGAAGAGACCCAGTACTTC
V: TRBV5-1; size: .; J: TRBJ2-1; D: TRBD1; CDR3: CASSLVSTGQVRDEQFF; DNA: TGCGCCAGCAGCTTGGTTTCCACGGGACAGGTGAGGGATGAGCAGTTCTTC
V: TRBV25-1; size: .; J: TRBJ1-3; D: TRBD1; CDR3: CATSEGANSGNTIYF; DNA: TGTGCCACCAGCGAGGGGGCCAACTCTGGAAACACCATATATTTT
V: TRBV11-2; size: .; J: TRBJ2-4; D: .; CDR3: CASSLSVGDIQYF; DNA: TGTGCCAGCAGCTTATCGGTGGGAGACATTCAGTACTTC
V: TRBV27; size: .; J: TRBJ2-1; D: TRBD2; CDR3: CASSTTSSAYNEQFF; DNA: TGTGCCAGCAGTACGACTAGCTCAGCCTACAATGAGCAGTTCTTC
V: TRBV9; size: once; J: TRBJ2-7; D: TRBD1; CDR3: CASSPSPGQLYEQYF; DNA: TGTGCCAGCAGCCCCTCCCCGGGACAGCTCTACGAGCAGTACTTC
V: TRBV7-8; size: .; J: TRBJ2-7; D: TRBD2; CDR3: CASSPRLAGVPSYEQYF; DNA: TGTGCCAGCAGCCCAAGACTAGCGGGGGTACCCTCCTACGAGCAGTACTTC
V: TRBV27; size: .; J: TRBJ2-1; D: TRBD2; CDR3: CASSDGTSGANEQFF; DNA: TGTGCCAGCAGTGACGGGACTAGCGGAGCAAATGAGCAGTTCTTC
V: TRBV9; size: .; J: TRBJ2-1; D: .; CDR3: CASSEGAYNEQFF; DNA: TGTGCCAGCAGCGAGGGAGCCTACAATGAGCAGTTCTTC
V: TRBV4-3; size: .; J: TRBJ1-1; D: .; CDR3: CASSQDSRGLNTEAFF; DNA: TGCGCCAGCAGCCAAGATAGTAGGGGTTTGAACACTGAAGCTTTCTTT
V: TRBV7-8; size: .; J: TRBJ2-7; D: .; CDR3: CASSSSTSFYEQYF; DNA: TGTGCCAGCAGCTCTTCGACAAGTTTCTACGAGCAGTACTTC
V: TRBV9; size: .; J: TRBJ2-2; D: TRBD1; CDR3: CASSVAWAEGQGVVGELFF; DNA: TGTGCCAGCAGCGTAGCTTGGGCCGAGGGACAGGGGGTCGTCGGGGAGCTGTTTTTT
V: TRBV11-2; size: .; J: TRBJ2-5; D: .; CDR3: CASSNQYREGETQYF; DNA: TGTGCCAGCAGCAATCAATACAGGGAGGGAGAGACCCAGTACTTC
V: TRBV28; size: .; J: TRBJ2-7; D: .; CDR3: CASSLTDSYEQYF; DNA: TGTGCCAGCAGTTTGACAGATTCCTACGAGCAGTACTTC